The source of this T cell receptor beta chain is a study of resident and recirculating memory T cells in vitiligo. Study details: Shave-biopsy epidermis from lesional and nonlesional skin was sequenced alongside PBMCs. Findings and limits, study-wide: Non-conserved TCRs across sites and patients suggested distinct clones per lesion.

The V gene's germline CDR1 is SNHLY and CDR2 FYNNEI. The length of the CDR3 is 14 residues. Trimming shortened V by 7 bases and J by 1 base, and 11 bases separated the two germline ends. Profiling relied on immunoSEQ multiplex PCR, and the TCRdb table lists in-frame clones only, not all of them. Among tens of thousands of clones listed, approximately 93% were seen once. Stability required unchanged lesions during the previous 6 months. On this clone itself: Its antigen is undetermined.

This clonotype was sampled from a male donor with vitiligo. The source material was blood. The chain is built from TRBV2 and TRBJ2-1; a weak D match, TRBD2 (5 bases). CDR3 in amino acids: CASTQEVSYNEQFF. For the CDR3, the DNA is TGTGCCAGCACTCAGGAGGTGTCCTACAATGAGCAGTTCTTC.